This TCR beta chain was captured in a study of blood T cell repertoires in COVID-19. Cohorts were assigned according to the clinical history that participants reported. The data were produced by immunoSEQ multiplex PCR, yet TCRdb's version contains in-frame clones alone and is incomplete. The data show roughly 250,000 clones, with roughly 85% seen just once and 1.9% held by the top ten. There are 15 residues in the CDR3. Per germline, CDR1 SGHRS and CDR2 YFSETQ. V shed 5 bases and J 5 bases; nucleotides not matched to a gene: 10. V gene TRBV5-1 combines with J gene TRBJ1-2, with 9 bases lining up with TRBD1. This sequence originates from a woman aged 50 to 60 who had recovered from COVID-19. Sequenced input: PBMCs or T cells enriched from blood (not recorded which). The CDR3 sequence is CASSLGTGSPYGYTF. CDR3 coding DNA: TGCGCCAGCAGTCTTGGGACAGGGTCGCCTTATGGCTACACCTTC. Complete variable domain (other parts from reference TRBV5-1 and TRBJ1-2): KAGVTQTPRYLIKTRGQQVTLSCSPISGHRSVSWYQQTPGQGLQFLFEYFSETQRNKGNFPGRFSGRQFSNSRSEMNVSTLELGDSALYLCASSLGTGSPYGYTFGSGTRLTVV.